The 23 T cell receptor beta chains in this list originate from one sample, sequenced in a study of CD8 T cells in Susac syndrome. Random hexamers were used to reverse transcribe roughly 0.5 to 1 ug of RNA. TCRdb recomputed calls from the immunoSEQ multiplex PCR reads with MiXCR, one row per CDR3 protein. The profile shows around 200,000 distinct CDR3 sequences, about 95% of them singletons. Sequenced input: CD4+ T cells from PBMCs. These receptor sequences come from a human donor in good health.

J is TRBJ1-4 and V is TRBV27; 9 bases map to TRBD1. CDR1 and CDR2 (germline): MNHEY, SMNVEV (reference sequence). Trimming at V came to 4 bases and at J to 7 bases, leaving 4 bases not matched to a gene. The CDR3 length is 14 residues. CDR3 amino acids: CASSSDRGVEKLFF. The CDR3 DNA reads as TGTGCCAGCAGTTCCGACAGGGGGGTTGAAAAACTGTTTTTT.

This chain uses TRBV20-1 with TRBJ2-6; the D is unclear. V was shortened by 6 bases and J by 0 bases, with 12 bases between the two germline ends. Germline CDR1 reads DFQATT; CDR2 reads SNEGSKA (reference sequence). The CDR3 is made up of 15 amino acids. The CDR3 nucleotides are TGCAGTGCCCCGCCGGATGCCTCTGGGGCCAACGTCCTGACTTTC. It yields the protein CSAPPDASGANVLTF.

This chain uses TRBV29-1 with TRBJ2-3; D gene unclear. Per the germline V gene, CDR1 is SQVTM and CDR2 is ANQGSEA. This CDR3 has 13 residues. Deletions cut 1 base from V and 0 bases from J, with 5 bases between. Here the CDR3 DNA reads TGCAGCGTTGAAGGATTTAGCACAGATACGCAGTATTTT. Protein sequence: CSVEGFSTDTQYF.

The chain joins TRBV18 to TRBJ2-7, with TRBD1 matching 8 bases. CDR1 and CDR2 (germline): KGHSH, LQKENI. The CDR3 covers 14 residues. The V segment lost 4 bases and the J segment 0 bases; nucleotides outside the gene matches: 2. The CDR3 DNA follows: TGTGCCAGCTCACAAGGACAGGGCTCCTACGAGCAGTACGTC. Translated: CASSQGQGSYEQYV.

The V gene is TRBV27, the J gene TRBJ2-7; D remains ambiguous. Trimming took 3 bases from V and 3 from J, leaving 9 bases between them. Germline CDR1 and CDR2: MNHEY and SMNVEV (reference sequence). The CDR3 has 13 amino acids. Here the CDR3 reads CASSFRQFYEQYF. For the CDR3, the DNA is TGTGCCAGCAGTTTTCGGCAGTTCTACGAGCAGTACTTC.

The rearrangement links TRBV30 to TRBJ2-3; D unclear. Between the trimmed V and J ends, which lost 3 bases and 4 bases, there was a span of 8 bases. This CDR3 comprises 12 residues. CDR1 is GTSNPN, CDR2 SVGIG, per germline (reference sequence). The CDR3 loop reads CAWSPRADTQYF. Written as DNA, the CDR3 is TGTGCCTGGAGCCCTCGGGCAGATACGCAGTATTTT.

V and J are TRBV20-1 and TRBJ1-5; no clear D. Germline V gives CDR1 DFQATT, CDR2 SNEGSKA (reference sequence). CDR3 size: 14 residues. V was clipped by 6 bases and J by 0 bases, with 12 bases between them. CDR3 sequence (DNA): TGCAGTGCGCACTCGAGAAATAGCAATCAGCCCCAGCATTTT. Amino acids: CSAHSRNSNQPQHF.

The chain joins TRBV11-2 to TRBJ2-7, with D possibly being TRBD1 or TRBD2 (5 bases each). CDR1 is SGHAT and CDR2 is FQNNGV in the germline V gene. The germline V and J ends were trimmed by 7 bases and 3 bases, with 16 bases remaining between them. The CDR3 has 14 amino acids. The chain's CDR3 is CASTRDGGIYEQYV. CDR3 in DNA: TGTGCCAGCACTCGGGACGGCGGCATCTACGAGCAGTACGTC.

This chain joins TRBV3-1 and TRBJ2-3; D ambiguous. The length of the CDR3 is 15 residues. The germline CDR1 and CDR2 sequences are LGHDT and YNNKEL (reference sequence). Between the trimmed V and J ends, which lost 3 bases and 0 bases, there was a span of 10 bases. In nucleotides, the CDR3 is TGTGCCAGCAGCCAGCGTGAGGTTAGCACAGATACGCAGTATTTT. It specifies CASSQREVSTDTQYF.

The rearrangement links TRBV12-3 or TRBV12-4 to TRBJ2-5; D gene unclear. The CDR3 loop spans 15 amino acids. V shed 2 bases and J shed 1 base, with 11 bases lying between them. The DNA of the CDR3 is TGTGCCAGCAGTTTATTGTCCGCGCCCCAAGAGACCCAGTACTTC. Protein sequence: CASSLLSAPQETQYF.

The chain is built from TRBV21-1 and TRBJ2-7; the table's D call, TRBD1, was not checked against the DNA. TRBV21-1 is a listed pseudogene. The CDR3 runs 16 residues. In DNA, the CDR3 is TGTGCCAGCAGGCTAAATCCGGACAGGGGAGTGCGGGAGCAGTACTTC. It yields the protein CASRLNPDRGVREQYF.

The rearrangement uses TRBV18 and TRBJ1-5, with D uncertain. V was trimmed by 5 bases and J by 0 bases, leaving 8 bases between them. The CDR3 is 14 amino acids. Germline-derived CDR1 and CDR2 are KGHSH and LQKENI. CDR3 region: CASSEGNSNQPQHF. In DNA form, the CDR3 reads TGTGCCAGCTCAGAAGGGAATAGCAATCAGCCCCAGCATTTT.

V gene TRBV12-3 or TRBV12-4 combines with J gene TRBJ2-3; TRBD1 is a possible D gene (6 bases). V was pared by 3 bases and J by 5 bases, with 15 bases between. This CDR3 is 15 amino acids long. The CDR3 bases are TGTGCCAGCAGTTTCCCCTCGACAGGCTTAGATACGCAGTATTTT. Its protein is CASSFPSTGLDTQYF.

This chain uses TRBV12-3 or TRBV12-4 with TRBJ1-2, with D possibly being TRBD1 (5 bases). The CDR3 is 14 residues long. V lost 6 bases and J lost 8, with 19 bases in between. CDR3 sequence reads: CASSLGAASGGYTF. For the CDR3, the DNA is TGTGCCAGCAGCCTCGGGGCCGCCTCGGGGGGCTACACCTTC.

The chain is built from TRBV7-2 and TRBJ2-1; possible D gene TRBD2, 6 bases. This CDR3 is built from 15 residues. The V gene's germline CDR1 is SGHTA and CDR2 FQGNSA. Trimming took off 2 bases at V and 4 bases at J, with 12 bases between the two ends. Here the CDR3 DNA reads TGTGCCAGCAGCTTAACGGGGGTCTCTTACAATGAGCAGTTCTTC. Translating it yields CASSLTGVSYNEQFF.

This clonotype came up once. The rearrangement joins TRBV29-1 to TRBJ2-2; the D call may be TRBD1 or TRBD2 (5 bases each). This CDR3 is built from 14 residues. The ends were cut back, 8 bases at V and 9 bases at J, with 22 bases in the middle. Germline loops: CDR1 SQVTM, CDR2 ANQGSEA. Here the CDR3 reads CSITRNKGTRELFF. The DNA for the CDR3 is TGCAGCATTACTCGAAATAAAGGGACCAGGGAGCTGTTTTTT.

The V and J genes are TRBV27 and TRBJ1-2, with no clear D. Germline V gene sequence: CDR1 MNHEY, CDR2 SMNVEV (reference sequence). Trimming cost V 4 bases and J 8 bases, with 14 bases left between them. CDR3 length: 13 residues. CDR3 nucleotides: TGTGCCAGCAGTTCTCCGGGAAAAGAGGGCTACACCTTC. Amino acid sequence: CASSSPGKEGYTF.

This clonotype was seen only once. The chain carries TRBV6-4 and TRBJ2-3; D is unclear. The CDR3 extends over 12 amino acids. CDR1 MRHNA and CDR2 SNTAGT come from the germline V gene. V lost 2 bases and J 5 bases, leaving 5 bases between the germline ends. In nucleotides, the CDR3 is TGTGCCAGCAGTGACGACGGAGATACGCAGTATTTT. This encodes CASSDDGDTQYF.

The V and J genes are TRBV6-1 and TRBJ1-5, with unresolved D. Germline values: CDR1 MNHNS, CDR2 SASEGT. The CDR3 is made up of 16 amino acids. Trimming removed 4 bases from V and 2 bases from J, with 15 bases in between. CDR3 in amino acids: CASSGSPHRGNQPQHF. As DNA, the CDR3 is TGTGCCAGCAGTGGGTCCCCGCACCGTGGCAATCAGCCCCAGCATTTT.

V usage is TRBV6-1 and J usage is TRBJ1-5, with no clear D. This CDR3 spans 17 amino acids. The germline CDR1 and CDR2 sequences are MNHNS and SASEGT. V was pared by 1 base and J by 3 bases, with 16 bases between. The CDR3 loop reads CASSEDIPYGSNQPQHF. The CDR3, as DNA: TGTGCCAGCAGTGAAGATATACCCTACGGGTCCAATCAGCCCCAGCATTTT.

The V call is TRBV5-4, the J call TRBJ2-3; 8 positions match TRBD2. Germline CDR1 reads SGHNT; CDR2 reads YYREEE (reference sequence). J was trimmed by 6 bases and V by 3 bases; bases with no gene match: 12. The CDR3 consists of 16 residues. CDR3 region: CASSSPLAGSGDTQYF. DNA for the CDR3: TGTGCCAGCAGCTCCCCCTTAGCGGGGAGCGGGGATACGCAGTATTTT.

This clonotype was recorded once. The rearrangement uses TRBV15 and TRBJ2-5; TRBD1 aligns across 8 bases. The germline V gene has CDR1 LNHNV and CDR2 YYDKDF (reference sequence). The CDR3 spans 15 residues. V was pared by 5 bases and J by 3 bases, with 8 bases of the junction left unmatched. The CDR3 nucleotides read TGTGCCACCAGCTCCGGACAGGGCAAGGAAGAGACCCAGTACTTC. Amino acids: CATSSGQGKEETQYF.

The chain joins TRBV20-1 to TRBJ1-1; TRBD1 matches at 7 bases. The CDR3 is 13 residues long. Germline V gene data show CDR1 as DFQATT and CDR2 as SNEGSKA (reference sequence). V trimming: 5 bases; J trimming: 7 bases; junction bases outside the gene matches: 10. In nucleotides, the CDR3 is TGCAGTGCTTCCGGACAGGCAGCTGGTGAAGCTTTCTTT. This sequence encodes CSASGQAAGEAFF.